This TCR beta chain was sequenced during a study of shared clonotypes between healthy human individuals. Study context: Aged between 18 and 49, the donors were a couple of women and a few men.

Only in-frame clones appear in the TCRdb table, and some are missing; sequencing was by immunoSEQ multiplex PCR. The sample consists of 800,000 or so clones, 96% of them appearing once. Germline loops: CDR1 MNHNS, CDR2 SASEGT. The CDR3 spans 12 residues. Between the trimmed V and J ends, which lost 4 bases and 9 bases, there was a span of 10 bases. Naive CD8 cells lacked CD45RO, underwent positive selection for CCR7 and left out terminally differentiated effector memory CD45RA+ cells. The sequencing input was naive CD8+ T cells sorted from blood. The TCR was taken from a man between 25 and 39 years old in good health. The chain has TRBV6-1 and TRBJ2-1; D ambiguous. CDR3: CASSGRVFEQFF. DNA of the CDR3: TGTGCCAGCAGTGGTCGGGTTTTTGAGCAGTTCTTC.